One and the same sample provided the 4 T cell receptor beta chains below, sequenced in a study of blood T cell repertoires in COVID-19. Here immunoSEQ multiplex PCR was the method, and the copy in TCRdb shows in-frame clones only, minus some. Of 35,000 to 50,000 clones detected, roughly 80% appear once; the ten largest clones hold 24%. The sequenced sample consisted of peripheral blood. The receptors come from a human donor with acute or convalescent COVID-19. The donor label of this sample is uncertain.

This chain uses TRBV5-6 with TRBJ2-7; maybe TRBD2 (6 bases). The length of the CDR3 is 15 residues. V lost 4 bases and J 1 base, leaving 15 bases between the germline ends. Germline CDR1 SGHDT, CDR2 YYEEEE. The CDR3 region has the DNA TGTGCCAGCAGCCCCCCAAGCCGGGAGTCCTACGAGCAGTACTTC. It is translated as CASSPPSRESYEQYF.

V is TRBV18 and J is TRBJ1-1; 9 bases are shared with TRBD1. V gave up 6 bases and J gave up 2 bases; unmatched junction bases: 4. The CDR3 length is 14 residues. From germline, CDR1 is KGHSH and CDR2 LQKENI. CDR3 sequence (DNA): TGTGCCAGCTCCCGACAGGGGGTAAACACTGAAGCTTTCTTT. Protein sequence: CASSRQGVNTEAFF.

The chain carries TRBV5-6 and TRBJ2-3, with TRBD2 matching over 9 bases. This CDR3 contains 19 residues. With V trimmed by 0 bases and J by 8 bases, 19 bases remained unmatched. The germline V gene encodes CDR1 SGHDT and CDR2 YYEEEE. The CDR3 is CASSLAFSGRERGSGTQYF. CDR3 DNA sequence: TGTGCCAGCAGCTTGGCATTTAGCGGGAGAGAGCGGGGCAGCGGTACGCAGTATTTT.

This clone was seen only once. The chain employs TRBV7-9 and TRBJ1-4; TRBD1 matches 7 bases. The J segment lost 3 bases and the V segment lost 5 bases, leaving 9 bases of the junction unmatched. Germline loops: CDR1 SEHNR, CDR2 FQNEAQ (reference sequence). The CDR3 loop spans 16 amino acids. The CDR3 DNA reads TGTGCCAGCAGCGCGGACAGGAAGGGGGCTAATGAAAAACTGTTTTTT. This gives the protein CASSADRKGANEKLFF.